This T cell receptor (beta chain) came from a study of cytomegalovirus exposure and HLA in healthy donors. Primers included in the PCR were 60 Vbeta and 13 Jbeta primers. Assay used: immunoSEQ multiplex PCR; TCRdb lists only in-frame clones, some missing. The table has about 210,000 clones, 82% seen once; the top ten hold 5.5% to 7.5%. A word on this clone: Its cognate antigen is unknown.

Study-wide results and limits: In a later analysis, a missense DCLRE1C variant was linked to TCR beta V- and J-gene trimming. In a later analysis, several top co-occurrence clusters appeared linked to parvovirus B19, influenza, CMV and Epstein-Barr virus.

The V gene end was trimmed by 3 bases and the J gene end by 0 bases; junction bases not matched to a gene: 4. The CDR3 consists of 16 residues. The germline V gene has CDR1 SGDLS and CDR2 YYNGEE. Sequenced: PBMCs. The sequence derives from a man between 35 and 55 years old in good health and CMV-seropositive. This chain connects TRBV9 to TRBJ2-1; 9 nucleotides line up with TRBD2. The CDR3 sequence: CASSAAGGLSYNEQFF. DNA for the CDR3: TGTGCCAGCAGCGCGGCGGGAGGGCTCTCCTACAATGAGCAGTTCTTC.